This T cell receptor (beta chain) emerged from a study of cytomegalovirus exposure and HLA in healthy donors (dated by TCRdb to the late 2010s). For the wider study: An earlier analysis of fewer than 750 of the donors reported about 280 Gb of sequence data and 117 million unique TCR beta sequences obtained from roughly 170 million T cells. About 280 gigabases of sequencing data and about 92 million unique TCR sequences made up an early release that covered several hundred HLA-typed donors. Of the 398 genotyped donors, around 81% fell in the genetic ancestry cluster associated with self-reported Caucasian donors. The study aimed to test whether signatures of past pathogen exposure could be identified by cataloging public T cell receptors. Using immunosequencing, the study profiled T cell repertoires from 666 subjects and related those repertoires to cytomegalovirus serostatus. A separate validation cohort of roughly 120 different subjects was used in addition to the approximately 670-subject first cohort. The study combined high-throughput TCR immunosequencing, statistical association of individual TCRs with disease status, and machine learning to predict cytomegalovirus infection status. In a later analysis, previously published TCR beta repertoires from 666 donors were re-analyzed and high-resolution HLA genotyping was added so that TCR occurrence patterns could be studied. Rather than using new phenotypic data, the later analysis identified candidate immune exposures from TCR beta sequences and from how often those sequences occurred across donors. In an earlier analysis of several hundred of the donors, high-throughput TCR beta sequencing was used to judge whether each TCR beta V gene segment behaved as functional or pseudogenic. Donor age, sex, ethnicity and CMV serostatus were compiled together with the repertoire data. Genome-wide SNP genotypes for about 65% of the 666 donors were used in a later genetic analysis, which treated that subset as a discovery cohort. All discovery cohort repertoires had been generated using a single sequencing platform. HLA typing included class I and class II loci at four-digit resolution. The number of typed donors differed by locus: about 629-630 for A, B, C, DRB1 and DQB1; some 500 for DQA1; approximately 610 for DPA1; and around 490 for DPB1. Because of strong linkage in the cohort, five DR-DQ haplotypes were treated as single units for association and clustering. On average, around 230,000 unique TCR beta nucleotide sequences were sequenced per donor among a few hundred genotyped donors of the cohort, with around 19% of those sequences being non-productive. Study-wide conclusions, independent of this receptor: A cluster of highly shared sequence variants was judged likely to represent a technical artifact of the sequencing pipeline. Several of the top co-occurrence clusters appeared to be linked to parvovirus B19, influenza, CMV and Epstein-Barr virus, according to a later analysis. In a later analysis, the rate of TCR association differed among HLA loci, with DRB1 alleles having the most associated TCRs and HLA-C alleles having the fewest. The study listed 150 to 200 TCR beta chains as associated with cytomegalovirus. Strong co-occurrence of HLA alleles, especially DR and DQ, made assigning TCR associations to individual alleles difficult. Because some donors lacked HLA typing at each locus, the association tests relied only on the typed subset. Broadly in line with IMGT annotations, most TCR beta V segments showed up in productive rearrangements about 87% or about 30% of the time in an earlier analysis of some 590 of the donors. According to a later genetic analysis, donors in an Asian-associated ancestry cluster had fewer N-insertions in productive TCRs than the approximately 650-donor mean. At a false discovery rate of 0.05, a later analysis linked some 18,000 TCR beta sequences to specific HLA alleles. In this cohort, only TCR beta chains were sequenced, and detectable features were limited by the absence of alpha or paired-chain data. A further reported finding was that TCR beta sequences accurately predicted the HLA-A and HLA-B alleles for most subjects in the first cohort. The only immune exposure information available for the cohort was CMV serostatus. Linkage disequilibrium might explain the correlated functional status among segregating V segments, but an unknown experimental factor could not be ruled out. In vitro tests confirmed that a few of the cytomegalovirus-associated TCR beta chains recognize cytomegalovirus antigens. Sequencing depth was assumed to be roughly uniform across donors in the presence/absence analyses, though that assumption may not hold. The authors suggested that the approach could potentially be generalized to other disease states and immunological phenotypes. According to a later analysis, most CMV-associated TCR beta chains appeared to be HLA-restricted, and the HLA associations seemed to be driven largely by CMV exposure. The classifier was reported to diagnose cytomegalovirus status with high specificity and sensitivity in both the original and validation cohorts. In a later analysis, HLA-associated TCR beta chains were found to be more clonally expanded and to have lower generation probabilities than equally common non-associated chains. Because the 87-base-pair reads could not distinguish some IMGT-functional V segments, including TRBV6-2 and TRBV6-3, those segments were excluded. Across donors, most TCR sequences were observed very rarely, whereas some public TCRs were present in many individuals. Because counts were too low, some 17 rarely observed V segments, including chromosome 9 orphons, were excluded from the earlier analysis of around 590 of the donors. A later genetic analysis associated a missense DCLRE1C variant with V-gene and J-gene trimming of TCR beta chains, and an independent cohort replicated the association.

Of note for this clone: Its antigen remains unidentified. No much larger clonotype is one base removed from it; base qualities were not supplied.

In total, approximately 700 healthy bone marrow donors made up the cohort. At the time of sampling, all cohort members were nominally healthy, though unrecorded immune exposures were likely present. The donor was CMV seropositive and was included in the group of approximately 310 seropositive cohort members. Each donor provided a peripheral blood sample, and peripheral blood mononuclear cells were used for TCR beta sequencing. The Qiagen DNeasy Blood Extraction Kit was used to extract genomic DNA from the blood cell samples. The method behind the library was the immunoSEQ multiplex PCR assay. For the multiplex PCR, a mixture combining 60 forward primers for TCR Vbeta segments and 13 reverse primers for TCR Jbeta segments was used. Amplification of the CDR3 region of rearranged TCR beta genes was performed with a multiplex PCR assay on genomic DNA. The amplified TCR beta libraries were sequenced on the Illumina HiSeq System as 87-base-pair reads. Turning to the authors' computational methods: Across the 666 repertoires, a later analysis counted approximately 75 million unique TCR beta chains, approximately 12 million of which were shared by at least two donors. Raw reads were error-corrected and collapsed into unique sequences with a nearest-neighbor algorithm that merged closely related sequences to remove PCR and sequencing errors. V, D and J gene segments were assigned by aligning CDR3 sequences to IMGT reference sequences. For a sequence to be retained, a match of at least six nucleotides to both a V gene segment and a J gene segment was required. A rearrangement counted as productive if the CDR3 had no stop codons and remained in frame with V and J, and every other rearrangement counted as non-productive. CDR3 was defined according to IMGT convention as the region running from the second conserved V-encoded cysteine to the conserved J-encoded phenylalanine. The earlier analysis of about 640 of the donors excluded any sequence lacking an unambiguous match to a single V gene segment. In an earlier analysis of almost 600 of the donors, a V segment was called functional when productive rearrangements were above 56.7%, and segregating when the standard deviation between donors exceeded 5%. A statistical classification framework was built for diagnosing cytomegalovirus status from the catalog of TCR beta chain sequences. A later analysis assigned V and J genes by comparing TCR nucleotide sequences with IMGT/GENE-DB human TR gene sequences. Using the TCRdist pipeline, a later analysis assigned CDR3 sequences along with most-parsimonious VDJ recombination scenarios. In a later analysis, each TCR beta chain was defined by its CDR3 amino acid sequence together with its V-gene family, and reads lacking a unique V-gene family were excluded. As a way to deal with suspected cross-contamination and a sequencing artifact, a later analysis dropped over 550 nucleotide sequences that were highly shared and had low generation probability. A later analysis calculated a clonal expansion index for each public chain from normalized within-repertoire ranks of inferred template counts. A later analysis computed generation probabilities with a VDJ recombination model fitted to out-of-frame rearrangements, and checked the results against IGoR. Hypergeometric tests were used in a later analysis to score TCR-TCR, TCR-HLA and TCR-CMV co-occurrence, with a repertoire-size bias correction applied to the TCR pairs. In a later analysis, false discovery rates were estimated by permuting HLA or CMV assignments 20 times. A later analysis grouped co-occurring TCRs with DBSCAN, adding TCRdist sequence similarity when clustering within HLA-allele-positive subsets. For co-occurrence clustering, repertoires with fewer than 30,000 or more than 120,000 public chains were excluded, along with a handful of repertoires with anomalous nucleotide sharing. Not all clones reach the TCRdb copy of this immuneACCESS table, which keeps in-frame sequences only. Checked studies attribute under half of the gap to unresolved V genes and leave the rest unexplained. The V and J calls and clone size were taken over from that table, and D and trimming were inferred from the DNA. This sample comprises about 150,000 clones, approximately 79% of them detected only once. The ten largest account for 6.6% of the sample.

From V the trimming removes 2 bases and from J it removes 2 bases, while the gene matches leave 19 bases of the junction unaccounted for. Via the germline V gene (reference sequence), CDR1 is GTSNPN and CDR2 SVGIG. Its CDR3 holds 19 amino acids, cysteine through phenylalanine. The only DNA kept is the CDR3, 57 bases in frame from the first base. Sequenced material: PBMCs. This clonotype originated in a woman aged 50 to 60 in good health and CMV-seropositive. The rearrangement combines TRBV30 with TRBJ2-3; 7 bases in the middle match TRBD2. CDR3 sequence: CAWSPKVSSLAANTDTQYF. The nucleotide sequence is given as TGTGCCTGGAGTCCTAAAGTCTCCTCTCTAGCGGCTAACACAGATACGCAGTATTTT.